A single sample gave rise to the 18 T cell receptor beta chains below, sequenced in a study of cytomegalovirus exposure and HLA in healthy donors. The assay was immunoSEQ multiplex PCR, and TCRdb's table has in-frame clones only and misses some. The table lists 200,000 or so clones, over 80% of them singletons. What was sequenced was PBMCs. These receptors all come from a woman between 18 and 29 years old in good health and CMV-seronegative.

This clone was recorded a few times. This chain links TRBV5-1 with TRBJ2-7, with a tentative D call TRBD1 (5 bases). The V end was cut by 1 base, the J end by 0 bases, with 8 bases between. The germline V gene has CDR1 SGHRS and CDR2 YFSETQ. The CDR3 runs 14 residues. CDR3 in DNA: TGCGCCAGCAGCTTGCAGGGTTACTCCTACGAGCAGTACTTC. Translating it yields CASSLQGYSYEQYF.

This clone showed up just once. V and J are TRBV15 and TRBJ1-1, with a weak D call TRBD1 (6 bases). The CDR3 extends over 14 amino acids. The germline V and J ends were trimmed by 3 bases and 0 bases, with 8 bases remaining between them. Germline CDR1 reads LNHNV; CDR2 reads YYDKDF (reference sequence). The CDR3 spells CATSSRGVNTEAFF. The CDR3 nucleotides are TGTGCCACCAGCAGCAGGGGAGTGAACACTGAAGCTTTCTTT.

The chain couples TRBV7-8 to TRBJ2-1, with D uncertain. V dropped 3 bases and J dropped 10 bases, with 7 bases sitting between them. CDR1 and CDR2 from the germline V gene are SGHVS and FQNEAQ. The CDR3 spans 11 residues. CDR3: CASSFAGEQFF. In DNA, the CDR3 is TGTGCCAGCAGCTTTGCTGGCGAGCAGTTCTTC.

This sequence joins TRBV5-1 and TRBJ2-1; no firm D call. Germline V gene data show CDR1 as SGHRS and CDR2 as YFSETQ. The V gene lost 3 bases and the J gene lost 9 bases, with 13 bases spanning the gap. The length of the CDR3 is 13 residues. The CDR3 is CASSSYAHGEQFF. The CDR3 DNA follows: TGCGCCAGCAGCTCGTATGCCCATGGTGAGCAGTTCTTC.

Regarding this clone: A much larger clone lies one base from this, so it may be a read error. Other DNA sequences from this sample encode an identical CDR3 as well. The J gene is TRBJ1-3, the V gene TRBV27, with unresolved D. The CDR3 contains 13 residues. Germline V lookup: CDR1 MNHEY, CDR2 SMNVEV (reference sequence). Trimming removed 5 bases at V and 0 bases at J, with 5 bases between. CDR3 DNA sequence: TGTGCCAGCAGTCCTAACTCTGGAAACACCATATATTTT. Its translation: CASSPNSGNTIYF.

The CDR3 is CASITETGDPRNTIYF. CDR3 nucleotide sequence: TGTGCCAGCATCACCGAGACAGGGGATCCTAGAAACACCATATATTTT. This sequence joins TRBV27 and TRBJ1-3; 8 bases match TRBD1. J lost 5 bases, V lost 7 bases, and 13 bases had no gene match. CDR1 and CDR2 (germline): MNHEY, SMNVEV (reference sequence). The CDR3 spans 16 residues.

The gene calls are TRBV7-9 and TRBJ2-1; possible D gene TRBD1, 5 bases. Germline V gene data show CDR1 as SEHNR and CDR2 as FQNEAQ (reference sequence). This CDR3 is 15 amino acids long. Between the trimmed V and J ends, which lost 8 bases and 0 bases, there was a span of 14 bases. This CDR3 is CASDARESSYNEQFF. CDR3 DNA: TGTGCCAGCGACGCCAGGGAAAGCTCCTACAATGAGCAGTTCTTC.

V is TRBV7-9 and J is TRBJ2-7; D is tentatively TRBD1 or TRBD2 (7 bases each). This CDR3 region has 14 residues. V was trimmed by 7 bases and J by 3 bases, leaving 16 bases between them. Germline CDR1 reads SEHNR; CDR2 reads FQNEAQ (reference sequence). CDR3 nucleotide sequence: TGTGCCAGCACCCGGGGGGACAGCGGCTACGAGCAGTACTTC. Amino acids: CASTRGDSGYEQYF.

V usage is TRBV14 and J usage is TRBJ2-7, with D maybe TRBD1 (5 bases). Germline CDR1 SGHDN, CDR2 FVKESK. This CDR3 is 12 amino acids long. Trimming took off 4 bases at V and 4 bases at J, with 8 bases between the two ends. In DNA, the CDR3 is TGTGCCAGCAGCCGGACATGGTACGAGCAGTACTTC. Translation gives CASSRTWYEQYF.

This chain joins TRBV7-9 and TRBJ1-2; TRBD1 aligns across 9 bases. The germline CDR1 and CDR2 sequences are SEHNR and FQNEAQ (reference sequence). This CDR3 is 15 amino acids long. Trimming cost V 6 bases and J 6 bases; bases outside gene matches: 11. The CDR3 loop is CASRKRQGEEDGYTF. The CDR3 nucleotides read TGTGCCAGCAGGAAGAGACAGGGGGAAGAAGATGGCTACACCTTC.

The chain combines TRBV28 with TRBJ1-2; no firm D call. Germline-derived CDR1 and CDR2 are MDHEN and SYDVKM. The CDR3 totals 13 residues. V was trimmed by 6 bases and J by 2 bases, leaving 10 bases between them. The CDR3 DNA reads TGTGCCAGCAGCGTTGACATGAACTATGGCTACACCTTC. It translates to CASSVDMNYGYTF.

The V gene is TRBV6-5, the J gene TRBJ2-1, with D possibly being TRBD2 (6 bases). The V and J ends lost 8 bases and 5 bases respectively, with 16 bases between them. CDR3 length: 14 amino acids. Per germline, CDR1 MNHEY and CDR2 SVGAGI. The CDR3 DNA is TGTGCCAGCGGTCGCGGGACGGAGAACAATGAGCAGTTCTTC. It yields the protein CASGRGTENNEQFF.

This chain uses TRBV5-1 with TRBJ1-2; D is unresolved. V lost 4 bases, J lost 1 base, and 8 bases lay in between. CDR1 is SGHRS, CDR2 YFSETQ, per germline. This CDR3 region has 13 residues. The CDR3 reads CASSLSGNYGYTF. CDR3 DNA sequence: TGCGCCAGCAGCCTTTCGGGTAACTATGGCTACACCTTC.

The CDR3: CASSTGGTGIHEQYF. The CDR3 nucleotides are TGTGCCAGCTCTACGGGGGGGACAGGGATCCACGAGCAGTACTTC. The V call is TRBV6-5, the J call TRBJ2-7, with D maybe TRBD1 (9 bases). Deletions cut 8 bases from V and 5 bases from J, with 22 bases between. Germline loops: CDR1 MNHEY, CDR2 SVGAGI. This CDR3 is 15 amino acids long.

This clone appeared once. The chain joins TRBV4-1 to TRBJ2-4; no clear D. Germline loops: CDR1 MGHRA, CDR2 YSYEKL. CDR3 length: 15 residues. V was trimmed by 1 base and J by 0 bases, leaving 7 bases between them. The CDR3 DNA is TGCGCCAGCAGCCAAGTGGATTTAGCCAAAAACATTCAGTACTTC. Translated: CASSQVDLAKNIQYF.

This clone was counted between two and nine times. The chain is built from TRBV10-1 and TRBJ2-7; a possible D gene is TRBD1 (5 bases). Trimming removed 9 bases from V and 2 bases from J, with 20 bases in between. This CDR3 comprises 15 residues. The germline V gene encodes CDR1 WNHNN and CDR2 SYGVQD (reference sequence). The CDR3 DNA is TGCGCCAGACAAGCAAAGGGGTCCAACCCCTACGAGCAGTACTTC. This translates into CARQAKGSNPYEQYF.

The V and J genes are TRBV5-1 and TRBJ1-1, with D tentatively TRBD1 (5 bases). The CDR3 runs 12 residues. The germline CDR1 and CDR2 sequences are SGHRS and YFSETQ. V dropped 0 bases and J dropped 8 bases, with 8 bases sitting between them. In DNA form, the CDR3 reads TGCGCCAGCAGCTTGGTGGCAGGGGAAGCTTTCTTT. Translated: CASSLVAGEAFF.

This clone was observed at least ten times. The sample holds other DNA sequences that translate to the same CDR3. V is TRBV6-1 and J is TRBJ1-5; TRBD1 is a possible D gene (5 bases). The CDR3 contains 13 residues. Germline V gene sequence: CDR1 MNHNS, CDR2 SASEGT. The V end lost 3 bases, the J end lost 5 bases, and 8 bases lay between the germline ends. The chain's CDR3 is CASSDGGYQPQHF. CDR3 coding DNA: TGTGCCAGCAGTGACGGGGGGTATCAGCCCCAGCATTTT.